Listed below are T cell receptor beta chains from one sample, sequenced in a study of shared clonotypes between healthy human individuals. Repertoires were generated with immunoSEQ multiplex PCR, while TCRdb's copy carries only in-frame clones and drops some. Among over 2 million clones listed, 80% to 95% were seen once. Sequencing was done on a sample of naive CD4+ T cells from PBMCs. The receptors derive from a man in his late teens or twenties in good health. Some clones in this sample may be carry-over from other donors' samples. The CDR3 runs from the conserved cysteine through the conserved F or W. Each record gives: clone size, V gene, D gene, J gene, CDR3 DNA, CDR3 protein. A D gene is named only where the DNA matches it firmly. The listing skips clone size in some rows; elsewhere it reads once, few, many or a size class.

size: once; V: TRBV18; D: NA; J: TRBJ2-3; DNA: TGTGCCAGCTCACCACCGGCAGGGGCTGCAGATACGCAGTATTTT; CDR3: CASSPPAGAADTQYF
size: NA; V: TRBV2; D: NA; J: TRBJ1-6; DNA: TGTGCCAGCAGTGAAAATAGGGGCGCGGAATCACCCCTCCACTTT; CDR3: CASSENRGAESPLHF
size: NA; V: TRBV13; D: NA; J: TRBJ1-1; DNA: TGTGCCAGCAGCTTAGACGGACCGAACACTGAAGCTTTCTTT; CDR3: CASSLDGPNTEAFF
size: NA; V: TRBV5-3; D: NA; J: TRBJ1-1; DNA: TGTGCCAGAAGCTTGCCCCCGAGGGCTTTCTTT; CDR3: CARSLPPRAFF
size: NA; V: TRBV6-6; D: NA; J: TRBJ1-2; DNA: TGTGCCAGCAGTGACTCGGGACGCAACTATGGCTACACCTTC; CDR3: CASSDSGRNYGYTF
size: NA; V: TRBV9; D: NA; J: TRBJ2-2; DNA: TGTGCCAGCAGCCCCGGGCAGGGTGGGACCGGGGAGCTGTTTTTT; CDR3: CASSPGQGGTGELFF
size: NA; V: TRBV4-1; D: NA; J: TRBJ2-7; DNA: TGCGCCAGCAGCCAAGGCCTTTTGGGACAATCCTCCTACGAGCAGTACTTC; CDR3: CASSQGLLGQSSYEQYF
size: NA; V: TRBV6-5; D: NA; J: TRBJ2-7; DNA: TGTGCCAGCAGGGATCACGGATACGAGCAGTACTTC; CDR3: CASRDHGYEQYF
size: once; V: TRBV5-8; D: NA; J: TRBJ2-7; DNA: TGTGCCAGCAGCTTGTTACAGGGCGTGCAGTACTTC; CDR3: CASSLLQGVQYF
size: NA; V: TRBV18; D: TRBD2; J: TRBJ2-5; DNA: TGTGCCAGCTCACCCCCGGGACTAGGATACGAGACCCAGTACTTC; CDR3: CASSPPGLGYETQYF
size: NA; V: TRBV30; D: TRBD1; J: TRBJ2-5; DNA: TGTGCCCTAGACAGGGGACCAGAGACCCAGTACTTC; CDR3: CALDRGPETQYF
size: NA; V: TRBV10-2; D: TRBD2; J: TRBJ2-1; DNA: TGCGCCAGCAGTCAATATAGCGGGAGTGGGTTCTTC; CDR3: CASSQYSGSGFF
size: NA; V: TRBV4-1; D: NA; J: TRBJ2-2; DNA: TGCGCCAGCAGCCAAAGCCCCAGGACGAACACCGGGGAGCTGTTTTTT; CDR3: CASSQSPRTNTGELFF
size: NA; V: TRBV5-1; D: TRBD1; J: TRBJ1-1; DNA: TGCGCCAGCAGCTCACAGGGGACTGAAGCTTTCTTT; CDR3: CASSSQGTEAFF
size: few; V: TRBV2; D: NA; J: TRBJ1-2; DNA: TGTGCCAGCAGTGGGACAGCCTATGGCTACACCTTC; CDR3: CASSGTAYGYTF
size: NA; V: TRBV30; D: TRBD1; J: TRBJ2-1; DNA: TGTGCCTGGAGTGTAGGTACAGGGGGAATCCGTGAGCAGTTCTTC; CDR3: CAWSVGTGGIREQFF
size: NA; V: TRBV18; D: TRBD1; J: TRBJ2-1; DNA: TGTGCCAGCTCACCACCTCGGACAGGGGAAAGGGGATACAATGAGCAGTTCTTC; CDR3: CASSPPRTGERGYNEQFF
size: NA; V: TRBV5-1; D: NA; J: TRBJ2-3; DNA: TGCGCCAGCAGCTTAGCCCCTGAAACAGATACGCAGTATTTT; CDR3: CASSLAPETDTQYF
size: NA; V: TRBV15; D: NA; J: TRBJ1-3; DNA: TGTGCCACCAGACCGGGACTGGGAAACACCATATATTTT; CDR3: CATRPGLGNTIYF
size: NA; V: TRBV28; D: NA; J: TRBJ2-5; DNA: TGTGCCAGCAGTGATAAGAAGGGGGGAAGGGAGACCCAGTACTTC; CDR3: CASSDKKGGRETQYF
size: NA; V: TRBV9; D: TRBD1; J: TRBJ1-1; DNA: TGTGCCAGCAGCACGACGACAGGGAGGGTGGGCACTGAAGCTTTCTTT; CDR3: CASSTTTGRVGTEAFF
size: once; V: TRBV11-2; D: NA; J: TRBJ1-3; DNA: TGTGCCAGCAGCTTAGAGGGGTCGGCTGGAAACACCATATATTTT; CDR3: CASSLEGSAGNTIYF
size: NA; V: TRBV5-4; D: NA; J: TRBJ2-1; DNA: TGTGCCAGCAGCCCACGGGGGTTAAGTCCCGACAATGAGCAGTTCTTC; CDR3: CASSPRGLSPDNEQFF
size: NA; V: TRBV10-3; D: TRBD1; J: TRBJ1-5; DNA: TGTGCCATCAGTGAGGACAGGGGAATTATTAGCAATCAGCCCCAGCATTTT; CDR3: CAISEDRGIISNQPQHF
size: NA; V: TRBV28; D: NA; J: TRBJ2-3; DNA: TGTGCCAGCAGTCTACCGCGGGGAGGCACAGATACGCAGTATTTT; CDR3: CASSLPRGGTDTQYF
size: NA; V: TRBV6-1; D: NA; J: TRBJ1-2; DNA: TGTGCCAGCAGTCCGACACAGGACGCTTACACCTTC; CDR3: CASSPTQDAYTF
size: NA; V: TRBV10-3; D: TRBD2; J: TRBJ2-7; DNA: TGTGCCATCAGTGCCCTGACTAGCGGGAGAGGGGGCTACGAGCAGTACTTC; CDR3: CAISALTSGRGGYEQYF
size: NA; V: TRBV18; D: TRBD2; J: TRBJ2-7; DNA: TGTGCCAGCTCACCCGAGCGGGGGTACGAGCAGTACTTC; CDR3: CASSPERGYEQYF
size: NA; V: TRBV9; D: NA; J: TRBJ2-1; DNA: TGTGCCAGCAGCGCTGGGGGGTCGGTGAACAATGAGCAGTTCTTC; CDR3: CASSAGGSVNNEQFF